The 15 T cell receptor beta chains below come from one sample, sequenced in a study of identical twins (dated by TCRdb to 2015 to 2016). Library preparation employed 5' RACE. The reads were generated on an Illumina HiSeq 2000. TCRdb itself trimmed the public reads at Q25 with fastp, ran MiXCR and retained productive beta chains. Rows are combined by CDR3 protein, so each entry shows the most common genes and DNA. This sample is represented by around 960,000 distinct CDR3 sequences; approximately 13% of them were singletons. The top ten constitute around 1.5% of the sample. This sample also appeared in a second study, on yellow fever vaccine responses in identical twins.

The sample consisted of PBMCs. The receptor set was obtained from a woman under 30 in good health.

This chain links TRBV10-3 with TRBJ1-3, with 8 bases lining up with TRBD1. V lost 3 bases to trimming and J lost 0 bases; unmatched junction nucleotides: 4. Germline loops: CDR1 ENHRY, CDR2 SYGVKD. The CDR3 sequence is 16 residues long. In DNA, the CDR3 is TGTGCCATCAGTGAACGGACAGGGAACTCTGGAAACACCATATATTTT. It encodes CAISERTGNSGNTIYF.

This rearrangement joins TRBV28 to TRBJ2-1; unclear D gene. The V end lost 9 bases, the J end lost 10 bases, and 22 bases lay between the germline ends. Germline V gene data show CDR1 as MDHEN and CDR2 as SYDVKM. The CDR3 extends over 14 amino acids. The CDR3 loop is CASPPSTAAPEQFF. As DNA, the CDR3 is TGTGCCAGTCCTCCGTCCACCGCGGCCCCCGAGCAGTTCTTC.

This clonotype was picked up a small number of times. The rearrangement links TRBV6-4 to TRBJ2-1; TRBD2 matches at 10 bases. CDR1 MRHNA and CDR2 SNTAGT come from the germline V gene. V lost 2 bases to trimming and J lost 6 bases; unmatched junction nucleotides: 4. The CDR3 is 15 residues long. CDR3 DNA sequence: TGTGCCAGCAGTGACGGGGAGCGGGGGGGCAATGAGCAGTTCTTC. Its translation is CASSDGERGGNEQFF.

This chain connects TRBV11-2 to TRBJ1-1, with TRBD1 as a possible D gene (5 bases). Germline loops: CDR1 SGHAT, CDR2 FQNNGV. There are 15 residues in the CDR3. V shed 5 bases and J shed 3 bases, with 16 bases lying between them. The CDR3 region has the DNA TGTGCCAGCAGCACTATTCGGGCAGGGTACACTGAAGCTTTCTTT. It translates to CASSTIRAGYTEAFF.

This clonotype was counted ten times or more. This CDR3 reads CASTQGGPRDIIGELFF. Written as DNA, the CDR3 is TGTGCCAGCACCCAGGGAGGGCCGCGCGACATTATCGGGGAGCTGTTTTTT. The chain has TRBV7-8 and TRBJ2-2; 7 bases line up with TRBD2. Germline V lookup: CDR1 SGHVS, CDR2 FQNEAQ. V shed 7 bases, J shed 7 bases, and the junction held 18 bases outside the gene matches. There are 17 residues in the CDR3.

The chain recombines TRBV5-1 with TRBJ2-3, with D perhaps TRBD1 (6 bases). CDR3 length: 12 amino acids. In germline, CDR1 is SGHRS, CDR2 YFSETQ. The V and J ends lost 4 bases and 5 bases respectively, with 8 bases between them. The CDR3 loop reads CASSIGGDTQYF. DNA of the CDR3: TGCGCCAGCAGCATAGGGGGAGATACGCAGTATTTT.

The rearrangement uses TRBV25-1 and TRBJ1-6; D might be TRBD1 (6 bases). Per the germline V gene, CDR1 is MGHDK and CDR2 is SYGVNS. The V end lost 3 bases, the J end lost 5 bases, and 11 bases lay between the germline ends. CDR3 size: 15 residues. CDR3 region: CASSDFQGNNSPLHF. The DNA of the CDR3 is TGTGCCAGCAGTGACTTTCAGGGGAATAATTCACCCCTCCACTTT.

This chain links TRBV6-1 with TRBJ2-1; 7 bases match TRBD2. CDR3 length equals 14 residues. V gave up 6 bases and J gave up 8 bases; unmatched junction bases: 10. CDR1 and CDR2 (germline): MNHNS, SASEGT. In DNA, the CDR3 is TGTGCCAGCAGAGAAATTTTAGCGGGCCATGAGCAGTTCTTC. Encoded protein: CASREILAGHEQFF.

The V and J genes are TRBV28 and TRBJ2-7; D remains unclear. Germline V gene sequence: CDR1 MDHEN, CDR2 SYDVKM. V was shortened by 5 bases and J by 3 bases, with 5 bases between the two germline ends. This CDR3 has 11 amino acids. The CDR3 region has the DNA TGTGCCAGCAGTGGGGTCTACGAGCAGTACTTC. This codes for CASSGVYEQYF.

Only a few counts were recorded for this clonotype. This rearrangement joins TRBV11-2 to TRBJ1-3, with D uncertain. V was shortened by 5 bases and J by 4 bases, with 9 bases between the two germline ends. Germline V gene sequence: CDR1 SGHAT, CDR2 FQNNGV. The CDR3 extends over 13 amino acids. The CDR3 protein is CASSPRFGNTIYF. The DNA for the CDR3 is TGTGCCAGCAGCCCCAGATTCGGAAACACCATATATTTT.

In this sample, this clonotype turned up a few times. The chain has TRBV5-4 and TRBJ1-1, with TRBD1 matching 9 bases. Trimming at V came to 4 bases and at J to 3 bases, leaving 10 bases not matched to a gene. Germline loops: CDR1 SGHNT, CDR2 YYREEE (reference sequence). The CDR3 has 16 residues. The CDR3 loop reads CASSPHIRDRDTEAFF. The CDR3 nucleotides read TGTGCCAGCAGCCCTCATATCCGGGACAGGGACACTGAAGCTTTCTTT. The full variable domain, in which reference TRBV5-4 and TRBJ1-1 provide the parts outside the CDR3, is ETGVTQSPTHLIKTRGQQVTLRCSSQSGHNTVSWYQQALGQGPQFIFQYYREEENGRGNFPPRFSGLQFPNYSSELNVNALELDDSALYLCASSPHIRDRDTEAFFGQGTRLTVV.

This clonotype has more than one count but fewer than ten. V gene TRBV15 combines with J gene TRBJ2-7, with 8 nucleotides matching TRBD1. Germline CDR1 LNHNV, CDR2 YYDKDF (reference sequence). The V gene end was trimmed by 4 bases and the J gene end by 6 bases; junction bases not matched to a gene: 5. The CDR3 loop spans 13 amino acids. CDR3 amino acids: CATSTGTGGEQYV. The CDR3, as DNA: TGTGCCACCAGCACCGGTACAGGGGGCGAGCAGTACGTC.

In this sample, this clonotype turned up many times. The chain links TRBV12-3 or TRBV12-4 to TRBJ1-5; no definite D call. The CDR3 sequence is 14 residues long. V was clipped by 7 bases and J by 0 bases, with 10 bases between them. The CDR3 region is CASTHFDSNQPQHF. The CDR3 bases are TGTGCCAGCACCCATTTCGATAGCAATCAGCCCCAGCATTTT.

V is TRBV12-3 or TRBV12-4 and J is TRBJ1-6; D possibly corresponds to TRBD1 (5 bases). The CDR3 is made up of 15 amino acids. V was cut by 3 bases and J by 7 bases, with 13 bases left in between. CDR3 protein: CASSFQSGANSPLHF. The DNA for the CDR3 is TGTGCCAGCAGTTTCCAAAGCGGGGCCAATTCACCCCTCCACTTT.

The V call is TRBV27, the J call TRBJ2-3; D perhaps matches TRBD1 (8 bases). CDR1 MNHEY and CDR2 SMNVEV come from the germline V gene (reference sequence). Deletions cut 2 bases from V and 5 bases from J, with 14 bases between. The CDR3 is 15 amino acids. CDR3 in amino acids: CASSLRNRGGDTQYF. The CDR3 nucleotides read TGTGCCAGCAGTTTAAGGAACAGGGGGGGAGATACGCAGTATTTT.